The clone carrying this TCR beta chain was recorded a few times. Methods used by the authors: Counts of nucleated cells, estimated from reference gene primer amplification, were obtained. The table came from immunoSEQ multiplex PCR; TCRdb's copy has only in-frame clones and leaves some out. V and J calls and clone size are given by that table; D and trimming were obtained from the DNA. In the table there are under 70,000 clones, roughly 84% of which are singletons. These data originate in a study of blood T cell repertoires in COVID-19. Study-wide context: The origin of the acute and convalescent COVID-19 samples was the United States, Italy and Spain. The cDNA or gDNA used as material had been derived from T cells, B-cell-depleted T cells, or PBMCs.

Trimming stripped 6 bases from V and 0 bases from J, with 15 bases between. The germline V gene encodes CDR1 SQVTM and CDR2 ANQGSEA. CDR3 length: 15 amino acids. Specimen: peripheral blood. This rearrangement joins TRBV29-1 to TRBJ1-3; unclear D gene. This clonotype was obtained from a woman at least 80 years old with active or convalescent COVID-19. The CDR3 nucleotides read TGCAGCGTCAGTCACGGCGGAAACTCTGGAAACACCATATATTTT. It translates to CSVSHGGNSGNTIYF.